These 31 T cell receptor beta chains were all obtained from the same sample, sequenced in a study of T cells in Graves' hyperthyroidism and ophthalmopathy (dated by TCRdb to between 2018 and 2020). The method was multiplex PCR. The reads were generated on an Illumina HiSeq 2000. The TCR beta CDR3 regions were amplified from RNA transcripts. A first-round RT-PCR of the TCR CDR3 used the HTBI primer set with the Qiagen OneStep RT-PCR kit. Clones were called with MiXCR by TCRdb after fastp trimmed the public reads at Q25, and only in-frame beta chains were retained. Every entry covers one CDR3 protein and lists the most common genes and DNA from its rows. This sample holds 250,000 to 300,000 distinct CDR3 sequences; roughly 13% were observed only once. The ten largest clones take up roughly 8% of the sample. The source material was blood. The receptors derive from a woman younger than 45 with Graves' hyperthyroidism that later progressed to Graves' ophthalmopathy.

This clonotype has at least ten counts. The chain combines TRBV4-1 with TRBJ2-7; possibly TRBD1 for D (5 bases). The germline gives CDR1 MGHRA, CDR2 YSYEKL. The CDR3 is made up of 14 amino acids. Trimming left V 2 bases short and J 2 bases short, with 10 bases between. DNA of the CDR3: TGCGCCAGCAGCCAACCCGACAGACCCTACGAGCAGTACTTC. Its translation: CASSQPDRPYEQYF.

This clonotype has at least ten counts. V gene TRBV5-1 combines with J gene TRBJ2-2; TRBD1 matches at 9 bases. Per the germline V gene, CDR1 is SGHRS and CDR2 is YFSETQ. Germline trimming cut 6 bases from V and 5 bases from J; bases unmatched to any gene: 14. CDR3 length: 17 amino acids. The chain's CDR3 is CASNRGPGQGLTGELFF. The CDR3 DNA reads as TGCGCCAGCAACAGGGGACCGGGACAGGGTTTAACCGGGGAGCTGTTTTTT.

This clonotype was observed many times. The genes are TRBV27 and TRBJ1-2; D possibly corresponds to TRBD1 (5 bases). V lost 5 bases and J lost 8, with 21 bases in between. The CDR3 totals 15 residues. Germline V gene lookup returns CDR1 MNHEY and CDR2 SMNVEV (reference sequence). In DNA, the CDR3 is TGTGCCAGCAGTCCCCGGGAGACAGCGATCCAAGGCTACACCTTC. This codes for CASSPRETAIQGYTF.

This clonotype occurred many times. The chain employs TRBV12-3 or TRBV12-4 and TRBJ1-2; D is undetermined. The CDR3 consists of 13 residues. The V end lost 1 base, the J end lost 6 bases, and 9 bases lay between the germline ends. The CDR3 reads CASSLGEGHGYTF. DNA of the CDR3: TGTGCCAGCAGTTTAGGGGAGGGCCATGGCTACACCTTC.

This clonotype was observed a few times. This chain joins TRBV4-1 and TRBJ2-3; 13 bases align to TRBD2. The germline gives CDR1 MGHRA, CDR2 YSYEKL. Unmatched junction bases numbered 8, after V lost 2 bases and J lost 0 bases. The CDR3 is 19 residues long. CDR3 sequence reads: CASSQLTSGRVTSTDTQYF. The CDR3, as DNA: TGCGCCAGCAGCCAACTTACTAGCGGGAGGGTTACTAGCACAGATACGCAGTATTTT.

This clonotype was recorded at least ten times. This chain joins TRBV7-3 and TRBJ2-2; the D call may be TRBD1 or TRBD2 (5 bases each). Germline loops: CDR1 SGHTA, CDR2 FQGTGA. Trimming removed 1 base from V and 4 bases from J, with 10 bases in between. This CDR3 is built from 15 residues. CDR3 protein: CASSLKGTGTGELFF. The CDR3 DNA sequence: TGTGCCAGCAGCTTAAAGGGGACGGGCACCGGGGAGCTGTTTTTT.

Details on this clonotype: At one boundary the junction diverges from the germline segment, which might be a read error. This sequence joins TRBV14 and TRBJ2-7, with TRBD1 identical over 8 bases. CDR3 length: 12 amino acids. CDR1 is SGHDN and CDR2 is FVKESK in the germline V gene. Written as DNA, the CDR3 is TGTGCCAGCAGCCAGACAGGGGTCGAGCGGTACTTC. As protein: CASSQTGVERYF. Combining the CDR3 with reference TRBV14 and TRBJ2-7 gives the whole variable domain EAGVTQFPSHSVIEKGQTVTLRCDPISGHDNLYWYRRVMGKEIKFLLHFVKESKQDESGMPNNRFLAERTGGTYSTLKVQPAELEDSGVYFCASSQTGVERYFGPGTRLTVT.

Concerning this clonotype itself: Just one base apart from a much larger clone, this may be a read error. The chain employs TRBV2 and TRBJ2-7, with a tentative D call TRBD1 (6 bases). The J call may be in error: the DNA end matches TRBJ2-1 better. The CDR3 sequence is 14 residues long. Germline V gene data show CDR1 as SNHLY and CDR2 as FYNNEI. The CDR3 DNA reads TGTGCCAGCAGTGTGACAGGTCGCTTGGACGAGCAGTTCTTC. Residues: CASSVTGRLDEQFF.

This clonotype appeared many times. The rearrangement uses TRBV7-9 and TRBJ2-7; D gene unclear. CDR3 length: 15 amino acids. Germline V lookup: CDR1 SEHNR, CDR2 FQNEAQ (reference sequence). Trimming shortened V by 0 bases and J by 1 base, and 10 bases separated the two germline ends. The CDR3 loop is CASSLAFASSYEQYF. CDR3 bases: TGTGCCAGCAGCTTAGCGTTTGCTAGTTCCTACGAGCAGTACTTC.

Ten or more counts support this clonotype. V usage is TRBV12-3 or TRBV12-4 and J usage is TRBJ1-3; 7 bases agree with TRBD1. The CDR3 is made up of 13 amino acids. The V and J ends lost 6 bases and 4 bases, in that order; junction bases with no gene match: 3. The CDR3 region is CASSRTGGNTIYF. CDR3 nucleotide sequence: TGTGCCAGCAGCCGGACAGGAGGAAACACCATATATTTT.

This clonotype was detected many times. V gene TRBV4-1 combines with J gene TRBJ2-7; the match to TRBD2 covers 9 bases. V dropped 0 bases and J dropped 4; count of bases not matched to a gene: 4. This CDR3 comprises 15 residues. Germline V lookup: CDR1 MGHRA, CDR2 YSYEKL. The CDR3 DNA follows: TGCGCCAGCAGCCAAGATTCCCTAGCGGGATACGAGCAGTACTTC. As protein: CASSQDSLAGYEQYF.

This clonotype was picked up many times. Mismatch with germline at one junction end may stem from a read error. The chain is built from TRBV7-7 and TRBJ2-5, with 10 bases that match TRBD1. Germline CDR1 SSHAT, CDR2 FNYEAQ (reference sequence). CDR3 length: 14 amino acids. The CDR3 loop is CASSLGTGEKTQYF. CDR3 nucleotides: TGTGCTAGCAGCTTAGGGACAGGGGAAAAGACCCAGTACTTC.

With regard to this clonotype: This sequence may be a read error, since a much larger clone differs from it by one base. The chain carries TRBV11-2 and TRBJ1-4; 7 bases match TRBD1. This CDR3 region has 16 residues. The V and J ends lost 5 bases and 8 bases, in that order; junction bases with no gene match: 14. The germline CDR1 and CDR2 sequences are SGHAT and FQNNGV. The DNA of the CDR3 is TGTGCCAGCAGCACAACCCGAGGGGGCACTAGAGAAAAACTGTTTTTT. Amino acids: CASSTTRGGTREKLFF.

Many counts were recorded for this clonotype. The V call is TRBV3-1, the J call TRBJ2-2; no clear D gene. Trimming removed 1 base at V and 3 bases at J, with 9 bases between. The CDR3 loop spans 15 amino acids. Germline CDR1 LGHDT, CDR2 YNNKEL (reference sequence). The CDR3 DNA follows: TGTGCCAGCAGCCAAGGGTATATCTACACCGGGGAGCTGTTTTTT. Amino acids: CASSQGYIYTGELFF. The whole variable domain, remainder taken from reference TRBV3-1 and TRBJ2-2, is DTAVSQTPKYLVTQMGNDKSIKCEQNLGHDTMYWYKQDSKKFLKIMFSYNNKELIINETVPNRFSPKSPDKAHLNLHINSLELGDSAVYFCASSQGYIYTGELFFGEGSRLTVL.

There are many counts of this clonotype. The chain is built from TRBV7-9 and TRBJ2-7; 15 bases match TRBD2. CDR1 SEHNR and CDR2 FQNEAQ come from the germline V gene (reference sequence). The CDR3 is 17 amino acids. The V gene end was trimmed by 5 bases and the J gene end by 5 bases; junction bases not matched to a gene: 10. CDR3 amino acids: CASSAGTSGRLDDEQYF. DNA for the CDR3: TGTGCCAGCAGCGCGGGGACTAGCGGGAGGCTTGACGACGAGCAGTACTTC.

This clonotype showed up many times. The gene calls are TRBV5-1 and TRBJ2-7; 11 bases match TRBD2. V was clipped by 4 bases and J by 5 bases; unmatched bases: 8. The germline V gene has CDR1 SGHRS and CDR2 YFSETQ. This CDR3 has 15 amino acids. The CDR3 DNA reads TGCGCCAGCAGCCCACAAACTAGCGGGAGTCACGAGCAGTACTTC. Protein product: CASSPQTSGSHEQYF.

This clonotype was detected only a few times. The V and J genes are TRBV12-3 or TRBV12-4 and TRBJ1-1, with a weak D call TRBD1 (6 bases). The length of the CDR3 is 12 residues. Trimming shortened V by 5 bases and J by 7 bases, and 11 bases separated the two germline ends. CDR3 protein: CASSDQGIEAFF. DNA for the CDR3: TGTGCCAGCAGTGACCAGGGGATTGAAGCTTTCTTT.

In the case of this clonotype: Compared with germline, one end of the junction differs, possibly owing to a read error. This sequence joins TRBV27 and TRBJ1-1; the D gene is possibly TRBD1 (5 bases). CDR1 MNHEY and CDR2 SMNVEV come from the germline V gene (reference sequence). This CDR3 comprises 15 residues. Here the CDR3 DNA reads TGTACCAGCAGTCTACGCTGGGACGGGAACACTGAAGCTTTCTTT. Its translation is CTSSLRWDGNTEAFF.

This clonotype was detected ten times or more. CDR3 in DNA: TGTGCCAGCAGTGCTAGCTTCTATGAGCAGTTCTTC. Translating it yields CASSASFYEQFF. The chain joins TRBV12-3 or TRBV12-4 to TRBJ2-1, with a tentative D call TRBD2 (5 bases). There are 12 residues in the CDR3. The ends were cut back, 5 bases at V and 8 bases at J, with 10 bases in the middle.

V is TRBV30 and J is TRBJ2-5; TRBD2 aligns across 13 bases. The trim removed 2 bases at V and 5 bases at J, leaving 8 bases unmatched. This CDR3 has 16 amino acids. Germline CDR1 and CDR2: GTSNPN and SVGIG (reference sequence). CDR3 DNA: TGTGCCTGGAGTCCACCAACTAGCGGGAGGGGTGAGACCCAGTACTTC. Protein product: CAWSPPTSGRGETQYF.

This clonotype was seen at least ten times. This chain links TRBV7-2 with TRBJ2-3, with D tentatively TRBD2 (6 bases). V was pared by 7 bases and J by 1 base, with 12 bases between. This CDR3 spans 14 amino acids. The germline CDR1 and CDR2 sequences are SGHTA and FQGNSA. In DNA form, the CDR3 reads TGTGCCAGCAAGACGCGGGGTCGCACAGATACGCAGTATTTT. Protein: CASKTRGRTDTQYF. Drawing the rest from reference TRBV7-2 and TRBJ2-3, the complete variable domain is GAGVSQSPSNKVTEKGKDVELRCDPISGHTALYWYRQSLGQGLEFLIYFQGNSAPDKSGLPSDRFSAERTGGSVSTLTIQRTQQEDSAVYLCASKTRGRTDTQYFGPGTRLTVL.

This clonotype occurred many times. This chain uses TRBV20-1 with TRBJ1-1, with unresolved D. The CDR3 runs to 11 residues. Trimming left V 5 bases short and J 5 bases short, with 9 bases between. CDR1 DFQATT and CDR2 SNEGSKA come from the germline V gene (reference sequence). This chain's CDR3 is CSAVEGTEAFF. In DNA form, the CDR3 reads TGCAGTGCTGTCGAAGGGACTGAAGCTTTCTTT.

This clonotype showed up many times. Here the CDR3 DNA reads TGTGCCAGCAGTGAAGCAAGGCAGGGTGGAAACTATGGCTACACCTTC. Translating it yields CASSEARQGGNYGYTF. This sequence joins TRBV6-1 and TRBJ1-2; D is possibly TRBD1 (5 bases). The CDR3 has 16 amino acids. CDR1 is MNHNS, CDR2 SASEGT, per germline. Trimming stripped 0 bases from V and 2 bases from J, with 13 bases between.

This clonotype was found many times. This chain links TRBV27 with TRBJ2-7, with D uncertain. V was trimmed by 7 bases and J by 3 bases, leaving 10 bases between them. The CDR3 is made up of 12 amino acids. CDR1 is MNHEY and CDR2 is SMNVEV in the germline V gene (reference sequence). The CDR3 coding sequence is TGTGCCAGCAAGGGAATCAACTACGAGCAGTACTTC. It specifies CASKGINYEQYF.

This clonotype appeared many times. The CDR3 region has the DNA TGCAGTGCTAGCTTAGGACTAGCGGGAGCGGCCGGGGAGCTGTTTTTT. Translation gives CSASLGLAGAAGELFF. V usage is TRBV20-1 and J usage is TRBJ2-2; 13 bases fit TRBD2. The CDR3 is made up of 16 amino acids. Germline V gene lookup returns CDR1 DFQATT and CDR2 SNEGSKA (reference sequence). Trimming cost V 3 bases and J 6 bases; bases outside gene matches: 7.

Many counts were recorded for this clonotype. The CDR3 here is CASSLNVEGRVANTGELFF. DNA for the CDR3: TGTGCCAGCAGCTTAAATGTTGAAGGGCGAGTCGCGAACACCGGGGAGCTGTTTTTT. V is TRBV7-8 and J is TRBJ2-2; no definite D call. Trimming left V 2 bases short and J 0 bases short, with 19 bases between. This CDR3 has 19 residues. Germline CDR1 is SGHVS and CDR2 is FQNEAQ.

The rearrangement joins TRBV4-1 to TRBJ2-7; 8 positions agree with TRBD1. The CDR3 contains 16 residues. Germline lookup yields CDR1 MGHRA and CDR2 YSYEKL. Trimming removed 1 base from V and 7 bases from J; junction bases left unmatched: 12. The CDR3 here is CASSQVSGGKFDEQYF. The CDR3 bases are TGCGCCAGCAGCCAAGTCTCAGGGGGCAAGTTCGATGAGCAGTACTTC.

Many counts were recorded for this clonotype. The chain carries TRBV29-1 and TRBJ1-1; D not resolved. In germline, CDR1 is SQVTM, CDR2 ANQGSEA. Between the trimmed V and J ends, which lost 5 bases and 6 bases, there was a span of 13 bases. There are 12 residues in the CDR3. In nucleotides, the CDR3 is TGCAGCGTTTCCCCTCCCGGACCTGAAGCTTTCTTT. Amino acids: CSVSPPGPEAFF.

This clonotype was seen a handful of times. J is TRBJ2-1 and V is TRBV7-3; 7 bases are a match to TRBD1. The length of the CDR3 is 16 residues. Germline V CDR1 and CDR2: SGHTA, FQGTGA. The trim removed 0 bases at V and 3 bases at J, leaving 5 bases unmatched. For the CDR3, the DNA is TGTGCCAGCAGCTTAACAGGGGGCGATTTCTACAATGAGCAGTTCTTC. Protein: CASSLTGGDFYNEQFF.

This clonotype was found many times. V and J are TRBV13 and TRBJ1-1; D not resolved. The CDR3 has 12 amino acids. Germline V CDR1 and CDR2: PRHDT, FYEKMQ (reference sequence). V lost 7 bases and J lost 1, with 7 bases in between. DNA of the CDR3: TGTGCCAGCACGGAGGCGAACACTGAAGCTTTCTTT. The encoded protein is CASTEANTEAFF. Full variable domain (remainder filled in from reference TRBV13 and TRBJ1-1): AAGVIQSPRHLIKEKRETATLKCYPIPRHDTVYWYQQGPGQDPQFLISFYEKMQSDKGSIPDRFSAQQFSDYHSELNMSSLELGDSALYFCASTEANTEAFFGQGTRLTVV.

At least ten counts were recorded for this clonotype. The chain joins TRBV24-1 to TRBJ1-2; weak D call: TRBD1 (6 bases). This CDR3 has 17 residues. Germline CDR1 is KGHDR and CDR2 is SFDVKD. V lost 4 bases, J lost 6 bases, and 23 bases lay in between. The CDR3 reads CATSERPADRTRDGYTF. CDR3 nucleotides: TGTGCCACCAGTGAAAGACCGGCTGACAGGACCAGGGATGGCTACACCTTC.